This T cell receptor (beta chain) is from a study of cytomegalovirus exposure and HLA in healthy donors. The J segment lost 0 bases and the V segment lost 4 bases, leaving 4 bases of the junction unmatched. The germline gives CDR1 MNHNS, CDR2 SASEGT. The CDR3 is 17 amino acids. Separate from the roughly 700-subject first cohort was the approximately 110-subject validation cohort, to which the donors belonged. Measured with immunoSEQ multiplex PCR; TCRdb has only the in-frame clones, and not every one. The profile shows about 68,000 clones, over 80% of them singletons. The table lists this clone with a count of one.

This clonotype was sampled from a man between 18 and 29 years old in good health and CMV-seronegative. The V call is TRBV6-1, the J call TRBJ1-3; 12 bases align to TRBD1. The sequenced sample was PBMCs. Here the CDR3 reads CASSAGTGGSSGNTIYF. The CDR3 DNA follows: TGTGCCAGCAGTGCCGGGACAGGGGGCTCCTCTGGAAACACCATATATTTT.